This T cell receptor (beta chain) derives from a study of PD-1 blockade in classical Hodgkin lymphoma. Profiled with immunoSEQ multiplex PCR; TCRdb holds only in-frame clones, not every one. The data show about 15,000 clones, over 70% seen once. The CDR3 runs 15 residues. All trial patients relapsed after autologous stem cell transplantation. The chain links TRBV21-1 to TRBJ1-6; no DNA check was done on the table's D call, TRBD1. TRBV21-1 is assigned pseudogene status. The material sequenced was peripheral blood mononuclear cells (PBMCs), taken before the second cycle of nivolumab. The source of this sequence is a human donor with classical Hodgkin lymphoma. CDR3: CASISQGADNSPLHF. DNA for the CDR3: TGTGCCAGCATCTCACAGGGGGCGGACAATTCACCCCTCCACTTT.